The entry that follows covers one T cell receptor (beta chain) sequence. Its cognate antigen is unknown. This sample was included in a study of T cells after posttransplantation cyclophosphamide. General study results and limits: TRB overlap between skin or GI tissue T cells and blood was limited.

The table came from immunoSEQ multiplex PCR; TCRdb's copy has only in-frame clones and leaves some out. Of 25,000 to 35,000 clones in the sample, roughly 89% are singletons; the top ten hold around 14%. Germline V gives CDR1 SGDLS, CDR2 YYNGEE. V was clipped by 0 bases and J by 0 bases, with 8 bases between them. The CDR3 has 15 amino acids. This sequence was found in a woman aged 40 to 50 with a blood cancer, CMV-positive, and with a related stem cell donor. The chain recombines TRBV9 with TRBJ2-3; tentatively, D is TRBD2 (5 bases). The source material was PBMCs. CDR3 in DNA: TGTGCCAGCAGCGTAGGGGAGACTAGCACAGATACGCAGTATTTT. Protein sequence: CASSVGETSTDTQYF.